The 2 T cell receptor beta chains listed next were all sequenced from one sample in a study of blood T cell repertoires in COVID-19. Measured with immunoSEQ multiplex PCR; TCRdb has only the in-frame clones, and not every one. The sample includes around 200,000 clones, roughly 85% of them seen just once. Material: peripheral blood. These receptors were collected from a woman between 35 and 50 years old with active or convalescent COVID-19.

The CDR3 loop reads CASSNGYEQYF. CDR3 DNA sequence: TGTGCCAGCAGCAACGGCTACGAGCAGTACTTC. The V gene is TRBV21-1, the J gene TRBJ2-7; TRBD2 reflects the table's D call only, with no check against the DNA. TRBV21-1 is assigned pseudogene status. The CDR3 loop spans 11 amino acids.

The chain employs TRBV5-1 and TRBJ2-1; TRBD2 matches 8 bases. V shed 4 bases and J 3 bases; nucleotides not matched to a gene: 12. Germline V gives CDR1 SGHRS, CDR2 YFSETQ. The CDR3 extends over 17 amino acids. CDR3 in amino acids: CASSPSRGAGVYNEQFF. The DNA of the CDR3 is TGCGCCAGCAGCCCCTCTCGAGGAGCGGGAGTCTACAATGAGCAGTTCTTC. Together with reference TRBV5-1 and TRBJ2-1, the CDR3 gives the full variable domain: KAGVTQTPRYLIKTRGQQVTLSCSPISGHRSVSWYQQTPGQGLQFLFEYFSETQRNKGNFPGRFSGRQFSNSRSEMNVSTLELGDSALYLCASSPSRGAGVYNEQFFGPGTRLTVL.